These 16 T cell receptor beta chains came from one sample sequenced in a study of CD8 T cells in ankylosing spondylitis. TCRdb redid the calling of the 5' RACE reads with MiXCR, one entry per CDR3 protein. Seen here are under 300,000 distinct CDR3 sequences, 8.6% observed once, and the top ten hold around 7%. The specimen was blood, either unsorted or a sorted T cell fraction (not recorded which). The source is a male donor with ankylosing spondylitis or in good health (not recorded which).

In this sample, this clonotype turned up many times. The genes are TRBV29-1 and TRBJ2-3; the match to TRBD2 covers 8 bases. Germline V lookup: CDR1 SQVTM, CDR2 ANQGSEA. The CDR3 spans 14 residues. With V trimmed by 4 bases and J by 4 bases, 7 bases remained unmatched. The CDR3 bases are TGCAGCGTTGTTCTGAGCGGGAGCCCAGATACGCAGTATTTT. This encodes CSVVLSGSPDTQYF.

This clonotype was recorded at least ten times. V and J are TRBV3-1 and TRBJ2-1; TRBD2 might be the D (7 bases). The CDR3 spans 19 residues. The germline gives CDR1 LGHDT, CDR2 YNNKEL (reference sequence). The germline V and J ends were trimmed by 4 bases and 0 bases, with 22 bases remaining between them. CDR3 DNA sequence: TGTGCCAGCAGCCGAACGGGGGGCTTTAAAAGGGGCTCCTACAATGAGCAGTTCTTC. It specifies CASSRTGGFKRGSYNEQFF.

This clonotype has ten or more counts. V usage is TRBV3-1 and J usage is TRBJ2-3; possible D gene TRBD1, 6 bases. V dropped 0 bases and J dropped 0 bases, with 13 bases sitting between them. Germline-derived CDR1 and CDR2 are LGHDT and YNNKEL (reference sequence). This CDR3 comprises 17 residues. The CDR3 here is CASSQDLDTGSTDTQYF. The DNA for the CDR3 is TGTGCCAGCAGCCAAGATTTAGATACAGGGAGCACAGATACGCAGTATTTT.

This clonotype was counted ten times or more. The rearrangement joins TRBV20-1 to TRBJ2-1; perhaps TRBD2 as D (5 bases). CDR3 size: 14 residues. With 3 bases removed from V and 0 bases from J, the gap between germline ends came to 9 bases. CDR1 is DFQATT, CDR2 SNEGSKA, per germline (reference sequence). The CDR3 DNA reads as TGCAGTGCTAGCGGGGTAAGCTCCTACAATGAGCAGTTCTTC. This translates into CSASGVSSYNEQFF.

There are many counts of this clonotype. This chain joins TRBV30 and TRBJ2-3; 8 nucleotides line up with TRBD2. The CDR3 spans 15 residues. V shed 5 bases and J 4 bases; nucleotides not matched to a gene: 11. Looked up from germline, CDR1 is GTSNPN and CDR2 is SVGIG (reference sequence). CDR3 sequence (DNA): TGTGCCTGGGCTTCTGGTGCGGGGGGCTCAGATACGCAGTATTTT. Translating gives CAWASGAGGSDTQYF.

This clonotype appeared a single time. A read error may be the cause here, since a much bigger clone is one base away. This sequence joins TRBV15 and TRBJ1-1; a weak D match, TRBD1 (5 bases). Looked up from germline, CDR1 is LNHNV and CDR2 is YYDKDF (reference sequence). V was trimmed by 1 base and J by 8 bases, leaving 11 bases between them. This CDR3 is 13 amino acids long. The CDR3 sequence is CATSRVGLGEAFF. The CDR3 bases are TGTGCCACCAGCAGAGTGGGACTGGGAGAAGCTTTCTTT.

This clonotype has just a few counts. A read error is likely, as this CDR3 ends without the conserved phenylalanine or tryptophan. No DNA is shown, since the ends of the CDR3 on it are uncertain; the CDR3 is the one TCRdb lists. V and J are TRBV6-2 or TRBV6-3 and TRBJ2-4. The CDR3 comprises 11 residues, both ends counted. Germline-derived CDR1 and CDR2 are MNHEY and SVGEGT. The CDR3 sequence: CASSCDRNLAI.

This clonotype was seen many times. The chain uses TRBV12-3 or TRBV12-4 and TRBJ2-7, with 10 bases fitting TRBD2. The ends lost 2 bases at V and 6 bases at J; junction bases unmatched: 7. The CDR3 loop spans 15 amino acids. CDR3 loop: CASSLWASGSFEQYF. CDR3 bases: TGTGCCAGCAGTTTATGGGCTAGCGGGAGTTTCGAGCAGTACTTC.

At least ten counts were recorded for this clonotype. The J gene is TRBJ2-1, the V gene TRBV20-1, with 8 bases that match TRBD2. The V gene's germline CDR1 is DFQATT and CDR2 SNEGSKA (reference sequence). The V and J ends lost 5 bases and 3 bases, in that order; junction bases with no gene match: 6. This CDR3 is built from 14 residues. The CDR3: CSAFSGTNYNEQFF. DNA of the CDR3: TGCAGTGCTTTTAGCGGGACTAACTACAATGAGCAGTTCTTC.

The chain employs TRBV5-4 and TRBJ2-2; 8 bases agree with TRBD1. Losses at the gene ends were 2 bases for V and 4 bases for J; bases not matched to a gene: 22. The CDR3 loop spans 21 amino acids. The germline V gene has CDR1 SGHNT and CDR2 YYREEE (reference sequence). DNA of the CDR3: TGTGCCAGCAGCTTCGGTTTCATCGGACAGGGTTTAATGGCGAGCACCGGGGAGCTGTTTTTT. As protein: CASSFGFIGQGLMASTGELFF. The full variable domain, rest sourced from reference TRBV5-4 and TRBJ2-2, is ETGVTQSPTHLIKTRGQQVTLRCSSQSGHNTVSWYQQALGQGPQFIFQYYREEENGRGNFPPRFSGLQFPNYSSELNVNALELDDSALYLCASSFGFIGQGLMASTGELFFGEGSRLTVL.

This clonotype was seen at least ten times. The CDR3: CASSIPGLAFHEQYF. The CDR3 DNA reads as TGTGCCAGCAGCATACCGGGACTAGCGTTCCACGAGCAGTACTTC. The rearrangement uses TRBV5-4 and TRBJ2-7, with 10 bases identical to TRBD2. There are 15 residues in the CDR3. The germline CDR1 and CDR2 sequences are SGHNT and YYREEE (reference sequence). Germline trimming cut 4 bases from V and 5 bases from J; bases unmatched to any gene: 9. The entire variable domain, with the rest obtained from reference TRBV5-4 and TRBJ2-7, is as follows: ETGVTQSPTHLIKTRGQQVTLRCSSQSGHNTVSWYQQALGQGPQFIFQYYREEENGRGNFPPRFSGLQFPNYSSELNVNALELDDSALYLCASSIPGLAFHEQYFGPGTRLTVT.

The rearrangement uses TRBV4-1 and TRBJ2-3; 11 bases fit TRBD2. The CDR3 sequence is 18 residues long. Germline values: CDR1 MGHRA, CDR2 YSYEKL. With V trimmed by 3 bases and J by 2 bases, 10 bases remained unmatched. The DNA of the CDR3 is TGCGCCAGCAGCCAGGGGCCGGGACTAGCGGCCTCCACAGATACGCAGTATTTT. Translating gives CASSQGPGLAASTDTQYF.

This clonotype was counted between two and nine times. The genes are TRBV10-3 and TRBJ2-3; D might be TRBD1 (6 bases). The CDR3 is made up of 14 amino acids. The germline V gene has CDR1 ENHRY and CDR2 SYGVKD. V dropped 7 bases and J dropped 1 base, with 12 bases sitting between them. CDR3 in DNA: TGTGCCATCACCCCCCGACAGGGCACAGATACGCAGTATTTT. This translates into CAITPRQGTDTQYF.

In this sample, this clonotype turned up a few times. CDR3 protein: CASSESAPQETQYF. DNA for the CDR3: TGTGCCAGCAGTGAATCCGCACCCCAAGAGACCCAGTACTTC. This chain connects TRBV25-1 to TRBJ2-5; the D is unclear. Germline V gene data show CDR1 as MGHDK and CDR2 as SYGVNS. Trimming pared 1 base from V and 1 base from J, leaving 7 bases between. This CDR3 spans 14 amino acids.

Many counts were recorded for this clonotype. The CDR3 DNA follows: TGTGCCAGCAGCCCCCAAGGCGGGGCTAGTTACCACAATGAGCAGTTCTTC. Amino acids: CASSPQGGASYHNEQFF. V usage is TRBV9 and J usage is TRBJ2-1; D is perhaps TRBD2 (6 bases). Germline-derived CDR1 and CDR2 are SGDLS and YYNGEE. V shed 4 bases and J shed 5 bases, with 22 bases lying between them. The CDR3 covers 17 residues.

This clonotype was recorded many times. The rearrangement joins TRBV12-3 or TRBV12-4 to TRBJ2-7, with TRBD1 matching 7 bases. There are 14 residues in the CDR3. J gave up 3 bases and V 5 bases, and 7 bases lay outside the gene matches. CDR3 in DNA: TGTGCCAGCAGTCCCCCTGACAGGGACTACGAGCAGTACTTC. Its translation: CASSPPDRDYEQYF.